This T cell receptor (beta chain) was profiled in a study of a mutant IDH1 vaccine in newly diagnosed glioma. Repertoires were generated with immunoSEQ multiplex PCR, while TCRdb's copy carries only in-frame clones and drops some. The sample holds 55,000 to 70,000 clones; 79% are singletons and the top ten take around 8.5%. CDR3 size: 15 residues. CDR1 and CDR2 from the germline V gene are MNHNS and SASEGT. V gave up 7 bases and J gave up 2 bases; unmatched junction bases: 11. This sample's time point: baseline, week 1 (first vaccination visit). The treatment here: pre-vaccination baseline after standard-of-care therapy.

The clonotype originates from a man in his fifties with glioma. Sequenced material: PBMCs, taken from a glioma patient treated with radiotherapy, temozolomide or both. The chain has TRBV6-1 and TRBJ2-7, with TRBD1 identical over 7 bases. For the CDR3, the DNA is TGTGCCAGCAAAGTGGGGACAGTGGGGGCCTACGAGCAGTACTTC. This translates into CASKVGTVGAYEQYF.